The next 15 T cell receptor beta chains were all read from a single sample in a study of T cell repertoires in cytomegalovirus infection. These TCRs are of unknown antigen specificity. TCRdb reprocessed the reads with MiXCR, giving one entry per CDR3 protein. The table includes 200,000 to 250,000 distinct CDR3 sequences, 30% to 45% detected once. The source was CD8+ T cells from cultured PBMCs, collected from culture after CMV antigen stimulation. Every receptor here comes from a human donor in good health (CMV status not recorded). Some clones in this sample may be carry-over from other donors' samples.

The chain uses TRBV5-1 and TRBJ2-7; 9 bases map to TRBD2. V was clipped by 7 bases and J by 6 bases; unmatched bases: 8. The CDR3 has 13 residues. The germline gives CDR1 SGHRS, CDR2 YFSETQ. This CDR3 reads CASWSGGGGEQYF. The CDR3 DNA reads TGCGCCAGCTGGAGTGGCGGGGGGGGCGAGCAGTACTTC.

The chain has TRBV6-1 and TRBJ2-2, with D unclear. The V gene lost 3 bases and the J gene lost 4 bases, with 3 bases spanning the gap. The germline V gene encodes CDR1 MNHNS and CDR2 SASEGT. The CDR3 is made up of 12 amino acids. This chain's CDR3 is CASSDSTGELFF. For the CDR3, the DNA is TGTGCCAGCAGTGACTCCACCGGGGAGCTGTTTTTT.

The J gene is TRBJ2-7, the V gene TRBV20-1, with TRBD1 matching over 7 bases. CDR3 length: 15 amino acids. Germline CDR1 reads DFQATT; CDR2 reads SNEGSKA (reference sequence). Trimming took 4 bases from V and 3 from J; bases not matched to a gene: 12. The CDR3 DNA reads TGCAGTGCTACCCGGGACAGCTTTTTAAGCTACGAGCAGTACTTC. As protein: CSATRDSFLSYEQYF.

This clonotype was found a few times. The V and J genes are TRBV7-9 and TRBJ2-1, with 7 bases identical to TRBD1. Germline V gene sequence: CDR1 SEHNR, CDR2 FQNEAQ (reference sequence). The length of the CDR3 is 16 residues. V was pared by 5 bases and J by 3 bases, with 10 bases of the junction left unmatched. DNA for the CDR3: TGTGCCAGCAGCACCCGGACAGGTGGGGGCTACAATGAGCAGTTCTTC. This translates into CASSTRTGGGYNEQFF. The entire variable domain, with the rest obtained from reference TRBV7-9 and TRBJ2-1, is as follows: DTGVSQNPRHKITKRGQNVTFRCDPISEHNRLYWYRQTLGQGPEFLTYFQNEAQLEKSRLLSDRFSAERPKGSFSTLEIQRTEQGDSAMYLCASSTRTGGGYNEQFFGPGTRLTVL.

The chain employs TRBV7-3 and TRBJ2-1; D tentatively fits TRBD1 or TRBD2 (5 bases each). CDR3 length: 15 amino acids. V lost 1 base and J lost 6, with 13 bases in between. Germline lookup yields CDR1 SGHTA and CDR2 FQGTGA. CDR3 sequence: CASSLIRGPANEQFF. In DNA, the CDR3 is TGTGCCAGCAGCTTAATCCGGGGACCCGCCAATGAGCAGTTCTTC.

V gene TRBV11-2 combines with J gene TRBJ2-7; D unclear. CDR3 length: 13 amino acids. Germline CDR1 and CDR2: SGHAT and FQNNGV. The V gene lost 3 bases and the J gene lost 3 bases, with 9 bases spanning the gap. Written as DNA, the CDR3 is TGTGCCAGCAGCTTCCTTAGGAACTACGAGCAGTACTTC. The encoded protein is CASSFLRNYEQYF. Together with reference TRBV11-2 and TRBJ2-7, the CDR3 gives the full variable domain: EAGVAQSPRYKIIEKRQSVAFWCNPISGHATLYWYQQILGQGPKLLIQFQNNGVVDDSQLPKDRFSAERLKGVDSTLKIQPAKLEDSAVYLCASSFLRNYEQYFGPGTRLTVT.

This clonotype showed up just a few times. Sequence at one end of the junction differs from germline and may be a read error. The V and J genes are TRBV2 and TRBJ1-2; D possibly corresponds to TRBD1 (6 bases). The CDR3 is 15 amino acids. CDR1 is SNHLY, CDR2 FYNNEI, per germline. DNA for the CDR3: TGTGCCAGCAAGGACAGCCTCTCCCCATGGGTAGGCTCCACCTTC. As protein: CASKDSLSPWVGSTF.

The chain combines TRBV15 with TRBJ2-5; TRBD2 aligns across 16 bases. The V and J ends lost 6 bases and 0 bases, in that order; junction bases with no gene match: 7. Germline V lookup: CDR1 LNHNV, CDR2 YYDKDF (reference sequence). This CDR3 is built from 18 residues. The CDR3 nucleotides are TGTGCCACCAGAGGGACTAGCGGGGGGGCGGCGTACCAAGAGACCCAGTACTTC. Translation: CATRGTSGGAAYQETQYF.

The rearrangement links TRBV7-2 to TRBJ2-7; tentative D call: TRBD2 (5 bases). V lost 4 bases, J lost 4 bases, and 14 bases lay in between. Germline V gives CDR1 SGHTA, CDR2 FQGNSA. The CDR3 spans 14 residues. CDR3 in amino acids: CASSSAGVLYEQYF. The CDR3 DNA reads as TGTGCCAGCAGCTCCGCCGGGGTACTTTACGAGCAGTACTTC.

V is TRBV6-2 or TRBV6-3 and J is TRBJ2-7; 7 bases match TRBD2. The J segment lost 2 bases and the V segment lost 8 bases, leaving 12 bases of the junction unmatched. CDR1 and CDR2 (germline): MNHEY, SVGEGT. The CDR3 extends over 15 amino acids. CDR3 nucleotides: TGTGCCAGCCGGGGGGAGCGGGCCCCCCCCTACGAGCAGTACTTC. Translated: CASRGERAPPYEQYF.

The rearrangement joins TRBV27 to TRBJ2-1; TRBD2 might be the D (5 bases). CDR3 size: 15 residues. With 3 bases removed from V and 2 bases from J, the gap between germline ends came to 11 bases. CDR1 is MNHEY, CDR2 SMNVEV, per germline (reference sequence). In nucleotides, the CDR3 is TGTGCCAGCAGTTTCTCAGCGGAACCCTACAATGAGCAGTTCTTC. It specifies CASSFSAEPYNEQFF.

This chain uses TRBV2 with TRBJ2-1; 8 bases agree with TRBD2. The CDR3 has 17 amino acids. The V and J ends lost 6 bases and 0 bases, in that order; junction bases with no gene match: 10. CDR1 and CDR2 (germline): SNHLY, FYNNEI. The CDR3 DNA sequence: TGTGCCAGCAGCGTAACCCTAGCGGGTCCCTCCTACAATGAGCAGTTCTTC. Residues: CASSVTLAGPSYNEQFF.

The V gene is TRBV10-2, the J gene TRBJ1-1; no definite D call. The CDR3 runs to 13 residues. From germline, CDR1 is WSHSY and CDR2 SAAADI. V was cut by 7 bases and J by 5 bases, with 14 bases left in between. The CDR3 region is CASTQHRRTEAFF. In DNA form, the CDR3 reads TGCGCCAGCACCCAACACCGGCGGACTGAAGCTTTCTTT.

This rearrangement joins TRBV4-2 to TRBJ2-7; no clear D. The germline CDR1 and CDR2 sequences are LGHNA and YNFKEQ. This CDR3 comprises 16 residues. V lost 0 bases and J lost 1, with 13 bases in between. CDR3 nucleotides: TGTGCCAGCAGCCAAGAGCGGTCAGCTTTTTCCTACGAGCAGTACTTC. Translated: CASSQERSAFSYEQYF.

The V gene is TRBV5-6, the J gene TRBJ2-7, with 10 bases aligning to TRBD1. The CDR3 totals 14 residues. Trimming removed 4 bases from V and 6 bases from J; junction bases left unmatched: 7. The germline V gene has CDR1 SGHDT and CDR2 YYEEEE. CDR3 sequence (DNA): TGTGCCAGCAGCGCCGGGACAGGGGACTTCGAGCAGTACTTC. It translates to CASSAGTGDFEQYF.